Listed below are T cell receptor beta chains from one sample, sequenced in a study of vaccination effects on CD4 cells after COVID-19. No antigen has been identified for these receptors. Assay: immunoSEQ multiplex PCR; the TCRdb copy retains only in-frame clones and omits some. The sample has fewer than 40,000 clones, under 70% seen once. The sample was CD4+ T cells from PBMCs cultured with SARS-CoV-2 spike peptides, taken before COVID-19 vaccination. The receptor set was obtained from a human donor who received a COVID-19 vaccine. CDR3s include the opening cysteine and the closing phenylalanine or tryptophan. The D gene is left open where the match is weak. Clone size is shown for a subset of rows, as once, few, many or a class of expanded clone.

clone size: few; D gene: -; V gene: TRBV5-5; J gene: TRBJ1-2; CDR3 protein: CASSLNRGRSGYTF; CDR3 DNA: TGTGCCAGCAGCTTGAACCGGGGCCGGAGTGGCTACACCTTC
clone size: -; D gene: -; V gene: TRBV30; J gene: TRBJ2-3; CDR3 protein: CAWSVRAAASTDTQYF; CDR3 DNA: TGTGCCTGGAGTGTAAGGGCAGCCGCTAGCACAGATACGCAGTATTTT
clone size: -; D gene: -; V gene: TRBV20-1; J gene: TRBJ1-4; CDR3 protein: CSARQGRKLFF; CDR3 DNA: TGCAGTGCTAGACAGGGGAGAAAACTGTTTTTT
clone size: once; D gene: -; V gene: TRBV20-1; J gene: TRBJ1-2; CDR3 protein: CSARQGGGYTF; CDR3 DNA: TGCAGTGCTAGACAGGGAGGTGGCTACACCTTC
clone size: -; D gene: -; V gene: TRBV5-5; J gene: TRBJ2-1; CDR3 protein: CASRLDFVNEQFF; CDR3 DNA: TGTGCCAGCAGGTTGGACTTCGTGAATGAGCAGTTCTTC
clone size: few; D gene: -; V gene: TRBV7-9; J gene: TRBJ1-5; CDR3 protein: CASSLPGDSNQPQHF; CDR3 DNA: TGTGCCAGCAGCTTACCCGGAGATAGCAATCAGCCCCAGCATTTT
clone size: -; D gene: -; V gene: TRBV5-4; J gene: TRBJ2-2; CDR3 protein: CASSLDTNTGELFF; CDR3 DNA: TGTGCCAGCAGCTTGGACACGAACACCGGGGAGCTGTTTTTT
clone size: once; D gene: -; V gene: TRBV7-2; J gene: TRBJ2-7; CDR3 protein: CASSLDRAFEQYF; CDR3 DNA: TGTGCCAGCAGCTTAGACAGGGCCTTCGAGCAGTACTTC
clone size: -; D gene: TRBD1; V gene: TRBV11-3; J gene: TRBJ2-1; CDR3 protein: CASSANGQGGVVDEQFF; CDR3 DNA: TGTGCCAGCAGCGCAAATGGACAGGGGGGAGTGGTGGATGAGCAGTTCTTC
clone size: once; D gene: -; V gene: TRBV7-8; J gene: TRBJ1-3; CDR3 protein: CASSRITGSGGNTIYF; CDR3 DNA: TGTGCCAGCAGCCGTATCACAGGGAGTGGAGGAAACACCATATATTTT
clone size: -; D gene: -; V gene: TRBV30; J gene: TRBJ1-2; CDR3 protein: CAWSGGTYGYTF; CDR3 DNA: TGTGCCTGGAGCGGCGGGACCTATGGCTACACCTTC
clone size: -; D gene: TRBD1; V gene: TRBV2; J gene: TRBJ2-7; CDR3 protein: CASSVDRGRHEQYF; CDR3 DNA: TGTGCCAGCAGTGTAGACAGGGGGCGGCACGAGCAGTACTTC
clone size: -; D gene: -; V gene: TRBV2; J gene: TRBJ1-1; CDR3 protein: CASSGQLNTEAFF; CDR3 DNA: TGTGCCAGCAGTGGTCAGTTGAACACTGAAGCTTTCTTT
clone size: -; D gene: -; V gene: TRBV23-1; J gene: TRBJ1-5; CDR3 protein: CASSQSIVGHHLNQPQHF; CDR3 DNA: TGCGCCAGCAGTCAATCCATAGTGGGACACCACCTCAATCAGCCCCAGCATTTT
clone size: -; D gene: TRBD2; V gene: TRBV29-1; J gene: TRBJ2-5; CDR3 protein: CSVVGLASRSPGTQYF; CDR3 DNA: TGCAGCGTTGTCGGACTAGCGTCCCGCTCCCCAGGGACCCAGTACTTC
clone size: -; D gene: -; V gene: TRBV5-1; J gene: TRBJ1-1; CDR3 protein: CASSLGVANTEAFF; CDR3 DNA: TGCGCCAGCAGCTTAGGGGTAGCGAACACTGAAGCTTTCTTT
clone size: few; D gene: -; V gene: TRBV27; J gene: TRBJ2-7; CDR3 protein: CASSLDRSYEQYF; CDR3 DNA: TGTGCCAGCAGTCTAGACAGGTCCTACGAGCAGTACTTC
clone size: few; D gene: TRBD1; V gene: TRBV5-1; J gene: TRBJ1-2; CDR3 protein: CASSTGQAVDGYTF; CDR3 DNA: TGCGCCAGCAGCACGGGACAGGCGGTCGACGGCTACACCTTC
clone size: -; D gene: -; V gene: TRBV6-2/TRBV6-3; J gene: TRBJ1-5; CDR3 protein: CASSLPNQPQHF; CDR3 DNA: TGTGCCAGCAGTCTACCCAATCAGCCCCAGCATTTT
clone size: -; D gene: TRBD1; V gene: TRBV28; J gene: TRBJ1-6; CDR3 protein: CASRESGTGGSYNSPLHF; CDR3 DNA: TGTGCCAGCAGGGAGAGTGGGACAGGGGGCTCCTATAATTCACCCCTCCACTTT
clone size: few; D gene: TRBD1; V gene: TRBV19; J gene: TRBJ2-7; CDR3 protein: CASSITGGSAYEQYF; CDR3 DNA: TGTGCCAGTAGTATAACAGGGGGCTCAGCCTACGAGCAGTACTTC
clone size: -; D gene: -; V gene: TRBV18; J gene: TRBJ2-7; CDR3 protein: CASSPPLGPSSYEQYF; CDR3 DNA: TGTGCCAGCTCACCTCCGCTCGGACCGAGCTCCTACGAGCAGTACTTC
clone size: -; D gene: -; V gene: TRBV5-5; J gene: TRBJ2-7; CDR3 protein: CASSRVSLFSYEQYF; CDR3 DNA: TGTGCCAGCAGCCGAGTATCGCTCTTTTCCTACGAGCAGTACTTC
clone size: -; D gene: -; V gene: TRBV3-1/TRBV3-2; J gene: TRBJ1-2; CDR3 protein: CASSQGAVSYGYTF; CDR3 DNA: TGTGCCAGCAGCCAAGGGGCAGTATCCTATGGCTACACCTTC
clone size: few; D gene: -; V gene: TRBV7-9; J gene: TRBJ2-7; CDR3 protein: CASSRAQGQAYEQYF; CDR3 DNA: TGTGCCAGCAGCCGCGCACAGGGCCAGGCCTACGAGCAGTACTTC
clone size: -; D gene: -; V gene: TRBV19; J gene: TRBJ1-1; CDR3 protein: CASSMNPGGTEAFF; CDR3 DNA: TGTGCCAGTAGTATGAACCCGGGAGGCACTGAAGCTTTCTTT
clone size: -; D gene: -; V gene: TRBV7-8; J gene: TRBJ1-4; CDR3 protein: CASSLRTRVNEKLFF; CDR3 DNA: TGTGCCAGCAGCTTACGGACAAGGGTTAATGAAAAACTGTTTTTT
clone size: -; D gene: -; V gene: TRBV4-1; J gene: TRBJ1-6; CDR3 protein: CASSPRFGTAVNSPLHF; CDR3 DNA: TGCGCCAGCAGCCCGCGATTCGGGACGGCAGTTAATTCACCCCTCCACTTT
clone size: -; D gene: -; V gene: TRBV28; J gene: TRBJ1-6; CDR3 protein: CASSLPTDRLFLGSPLHF; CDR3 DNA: TGTGCCAGCAGCCTACCAACCGACAGGCTGTTCCTTGGTTCACCCCTCCACTTT
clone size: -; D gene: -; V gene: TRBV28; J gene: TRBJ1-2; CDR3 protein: CASSLSPPLISGYTF; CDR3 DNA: TGTGCCAGCAGCCTGAGTCCCCCACTTATTAGTGGCTACACCTTC
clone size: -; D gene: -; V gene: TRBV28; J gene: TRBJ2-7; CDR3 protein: CASSLMAWDEQYF; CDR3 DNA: TGTGCCAGCAGTTTAATGGCGTGGGACGAGCAGTACTTC
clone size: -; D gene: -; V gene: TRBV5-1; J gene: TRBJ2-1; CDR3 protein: CASSFGYNEQFF; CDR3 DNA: TGCGCCAGCAGCTTTGGCTACAATGAGCAGTTCTTC
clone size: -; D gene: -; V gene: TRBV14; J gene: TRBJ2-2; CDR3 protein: CASSQAMAYTGELFF; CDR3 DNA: TGTGCCAGCAGCCAAGCTATGGCGTACACCGGGGAGCTGTTTTTT
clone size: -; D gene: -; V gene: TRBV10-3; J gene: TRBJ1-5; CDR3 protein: CATNLQGGNQPQHF; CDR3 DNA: TGTGCCACCAACCTTCAGGGCGGGAATCAGCCCCAGCATTTT
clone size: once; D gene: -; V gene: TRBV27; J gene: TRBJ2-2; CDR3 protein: CASSFRPPASVITGELFF; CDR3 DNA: TGTGCCAGCAGTTTTCGCCCCCCCGCTAGCGTCATCACCGGGGAGCTGTTTTTT
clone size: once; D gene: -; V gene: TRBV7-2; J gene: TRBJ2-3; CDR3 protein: CASSLDRSPSTDTQYF; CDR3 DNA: TGTGCCAGCAGCTTAGATCGATCTCCTAGCACAGATACGCAGTATTTT
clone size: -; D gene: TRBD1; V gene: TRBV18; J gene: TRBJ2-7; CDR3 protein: CASSPMGQSYEQYF; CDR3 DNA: TGTGCCAGCTCACCTATGGGACAGTCCTACGAGCAGTACTTC
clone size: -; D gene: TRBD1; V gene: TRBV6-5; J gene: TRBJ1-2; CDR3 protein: CASRVGQGDYGYTF; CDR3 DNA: TGTGCCAGCAGGGTCGGGCAGGGGGACTATGGCTACACCTTC
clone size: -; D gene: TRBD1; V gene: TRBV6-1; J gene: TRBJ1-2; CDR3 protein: CASSELDRGSNYGYTF; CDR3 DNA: TGTGCCAGCAGTGAATTGGACAGGGGGTCCAACTATGGCTACACCTTC
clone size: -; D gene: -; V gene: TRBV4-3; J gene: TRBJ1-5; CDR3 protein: CASSRGSNQPQHF; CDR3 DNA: TGCGCCAGCAGCCGGGGGAGCAATCAGCCCCAGCATTTT
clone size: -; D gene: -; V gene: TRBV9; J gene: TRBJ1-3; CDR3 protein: CASSVQAGNTIYF; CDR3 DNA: TGTGCCAGCAGCGTACAGGCTGGAAACACCATATATTTT
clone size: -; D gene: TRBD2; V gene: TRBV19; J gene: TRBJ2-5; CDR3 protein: CASSWREGETQYF; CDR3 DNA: TGTGCCAGTAGTTGGAGGGAGGGAGAGACCCAGTACTTC
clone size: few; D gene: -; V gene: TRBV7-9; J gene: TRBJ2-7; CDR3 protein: CASSLEGDHEQYF; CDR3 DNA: TGTGCCAGCAGCTTAGAAGGGGACCACGAGCAGTACTTC
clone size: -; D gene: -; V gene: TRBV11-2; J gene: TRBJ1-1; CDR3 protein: CASSLRSQNTEAFF; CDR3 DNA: TGTGCCAGCAGCTTAAGGTCCCAGAACACTGAAGCTTTCTTT
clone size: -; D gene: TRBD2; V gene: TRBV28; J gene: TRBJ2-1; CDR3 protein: CASSSPGTSGNYEQFF; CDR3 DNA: TGTGCCAGCAGTTCACCCGGGACTAGCGGAAACTATGAGCAGTTCTTC
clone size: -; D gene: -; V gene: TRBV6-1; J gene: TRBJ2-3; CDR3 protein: CASSETTASDTQYF; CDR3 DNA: TGTGCCAGCAGTGAAACCACAGCCTCAGATACGCAGTATTTT
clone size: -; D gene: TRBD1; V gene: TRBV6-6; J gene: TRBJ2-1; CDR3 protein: CASSLRPGTGGAYNEQFF; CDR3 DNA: TGTGCCAGCAGTCTACGCCCCGGGACAGGGGGGGCCTACAATGAGCAGTTCTTC
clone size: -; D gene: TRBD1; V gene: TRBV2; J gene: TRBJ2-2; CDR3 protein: CASSRQGRELFF; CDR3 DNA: TGTGCCAGCAGTAGACAGGGACGGGAGCTGTTTTTT
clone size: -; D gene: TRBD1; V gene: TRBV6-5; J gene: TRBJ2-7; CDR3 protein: CASSLRGDRGHEQYF; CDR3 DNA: TGTGCCAGCAGCCTCAGGGGGGACAGGGGCCACGAGCAGTACTTC